A selection of T cell receptor beta chains follows, all from one sample in a study of cytomegalovirus exposure and HLA in healthy donors. Assay: immunoSEQ multiplex PCR; the TCRdb copy retains only in-frame clones and omits some. The repertoire shows around 140,000 clones; the top ten hold more than 1.5%. Sequencing was done on a sample of PBMCs. The receptors were sampled from a man aged 18 to 30 in good health and CMV-seronegative. The CDR3 runs from the conserved cysteine through the conserved F or W. Fields, in order: J gene, V gene, D gene, CDR3 protein, CDR3 DNA. A D gene is named only where the DNA matches it firmly.

TRBJ2-5,TRBV28,TRBD1,CASSLSRTGGTQYF,TGTGCCAGCAGTTTAAGCCGGACAGGGGGTACCCAGTACTTC
TRBJ2-7,TRBV9,-,CASSALGGSYEQYF,TGTGCCAGCAGCGCTCTGGGGGGCTCCTACGAGCAGTACTTC
TRBJ2-7,TRBV18,-,CASSPIQTYEQYF,TGTGCCAGCTCACCAATACAGACCTACGAGCAGTACTTC
TRBJ2-6,TRBV2,-,CASRSKGSGANVLTF,TGTGCCAGCAGGTCAAAGGGGTCAGGGGCCAACGTCCTGACTTTC
TRBJ2-7,TRBV28,-,CASSRATAYEQYF,TGTGCCAGCAGTAGAGCTACAGCCTACGAGCAGTACTTC
TRBJ1-1,TRBV7-2,-,CASSPYISTEAFF,TGTGCCAGCAGCCCCTATATAAGCACTGAAGCTTTCTTT
TRBJ1-4,TRBV7-6,-,CASSLSQGSREEKLFF,TGTGCCAGCAGCTTATCCCAAGGGTCCAGGGAAGAAAAACTGTTTTTT
TRBJ2-7,TRBV25-1,-,CASSFRGYEQYF,TGTGCCAGCAGCTTCAGGGGCTACGAGCAGTACTTC
TRBJ2-7,TRBV5-4,TRBD2,CASSLAGGSYEQYF,TGTGCCAGCAGCTTAGCGGGGGGCTCCTACGAGCAGTACTTC
TRBJ1-1,TRBV4-2,-,CASSEGEANTEAFF,TGTGCCAGCAGCGAAGGGGAGGCGAACACTGAAGCTTTCTTT
TRBJ1-1,TRBV12-5,-,CASGSRRDEAFF,TGTGCTAGTGGTTCCAGACGGGATGAAGCTTTCTTT
TRBJ1-2,TRBV13,TRBD1,CASSQTGAIGYTF,TGTGCCAGCAGCCAAACAGGGGCGATCGGCTACACCTTC
TRBJ1-1,TRBV6-6,-,CASRQGYTGEAFF,TGTGCCAGCAGACAGGGCTACACCGGTGAAGCTTTCTTT
TRBJ2-5,TRBV25-1,TRBD1,CASKGQGRWETQYF,TGTGCCAGCAAAGGACAGGGGAGATGGGAGACCCAGTACTTC
TRBJ2-7,TRBV28,TRBD1,CASSYRAQGGQAYEQYF,TGTGCCAGCAGTTATAGGGCCCAGGGTGGACAGGCCTACGAGCAGTACTTC
TRBJ1-5,TRBV15,-,CATTRGLPNQPQHF,TGTGCCACCACGCGGGGACTCCCCAATCAGCCCCAGCATTTT
TRBJ2-2,TRBV27,TRBD2,CASSPHPRGLAPTGELFF,TGTGCCAGCAGTCCACATCCCCGCGGACTAGCGCCCACCGGGGAGCTGTTTTTT
TRBJ2-5,TRBV15,TRBD2,CATSRDNVMRGGYQETQYF,TGTGCCACCAGCAGAGATAACGTTATGAGGGGAGGGTACCAAGAGACCCAGTACTTC
TRBJ1-5,TRBV4-3,TRBD1,CASSQETGGGQPQHF,TGCGCCAGCAGCCAAGAGACAGGGGGCGGTCAGCCCCAGCATTTT
TRBJ2-1,TRBV6-5,-,CASSYSGQGIYNEQFF,TGTGCCAGCAGTTACTCCGGGCAGGGAATTTACAATGAGCAGTTCTTC
TRBJ2-2,TRBV29-1,TRBD2,CSVGGTSDRTGELFF,TGCAGCGTTGGGGGGACTAGCGATAGGACCGGGGAGCTGTTTTTT
TRBJ2-1,TRBV7-2,-,CASSLDRPSGQFF,TGTGCCAGCAGCTTAGACCGTCCTTCCGGGCAGTTCTTC
TRBJ2-7,TRBV9,-,CASSPRVAETYEQYF,TGTGCCAGCAGCCCAAGAGTAGCGGAGACCTACGAGCAGTACTTC
TRBJ2-7,TRBV7-8,TRBD1,CASSLGQSSYEQYF,TGTGCCAGCAGCTTGGGACAGTCAAGCTACGAGCAGTACTTC
TRBJ1-1,TRBV11-2,-,CASSSQGSEAFF,TGTGCCAGCAGCTCGCAGGGCTCTGAAGCTTTCTTT
TRBJ2-2,TRBV6-5,TRBD1,CASSYSDRGGTGELFF,TGTGCCAGCAGTTACTCGGACAGGGGTGGCACCGGGGAGCTGTTTTTT
TRBJ2-7,TRBV10-3,TRBD1,CAISRTGGDEQYF,TGTGCCATCAGTAGGACAGGGGGGGACGAGCAGTACTTC
TRBJ2-3,TRBV9,-,CASSVDYSTDTQYF,TGTGCCAGCAGCGTAGACTATAGCACAGATACGCAGTATTTT
TRBJ1-2,TRBV6-6,TRBD1,CASSYLPGQGDGYTF,TGTGCCAGCAGTTACCTACCGGGACAGGGTGATGGCTACACCTTC
TRBJ1-5,TRBV1,-,CTSSPHFCDQPQHF,TGCACCAGCAGCCCCCACTTCTGCGATCAGCCCCAGCATTTT
TRBJ1-2,TRBV2,TRBD1,CASRGGQRTYGYTF,TGTGCCAGCAGGGGGGGACAGCGGACCTATGGCTACACCTTC
TRBJ1-2,TRBV2,TRBD1,CASSDNRGYGYTF,TGTGCCAGCAGTGATAACAGGGGCTATGGCTACACCTTC
TRBJ1-3,TRBV7-3,-,CASSLSGGDTIYF,TGTGCCAGCAGCTTAAGTGGAGGGGACACCATATATTTT
TRBJ1-2,TRBV5-4,-,CASSLYGVGGGYTF,TGTGCCAGCAGCTTATACGGGGTTGGTGGTGGCTACACCTTC
TRBJ2-7,TRBV9,TRBD1,CASSVALRGHEQYF,TGTGCCAGCAGCGTAGCTTTGAGGGGGCACGAGCAGTACTTC
TRBJ2-7,TRBV21-1,-,CASSKPEDRRPPYEQYF,TGTGCCAGCAGCAAACCGGAGGACAGGCGTCCTCCCTACGAGCAGTACTTC
TRBJ2-3,TRBV18,-,CASSPSSRSPPNTDTQYF,TGTGCCAGCTCACCGTCCAGCCGGAGCCCGCCTAACACAGATACGCAGTATTTT
TRBJ1-1,TRBV27,-,CASSFTGYTEAFF,TGTGCCAGCAGTTTCACAGGGTACACTGAAGCTTTCTTT
TRBJ1-2,TRBV10-3,-,CAISESSANYGYTF,TGTGCCATCAGTGAGTCGTCAGCTAACTATGGCTACACCTTC
TRBJ2-3,TRBV28,-,CASRQSGTPSTDTQYF,TGTGCCAGCAGGCAAAGTGGGACTCCTAGCACAGATACGCAGTATTTT